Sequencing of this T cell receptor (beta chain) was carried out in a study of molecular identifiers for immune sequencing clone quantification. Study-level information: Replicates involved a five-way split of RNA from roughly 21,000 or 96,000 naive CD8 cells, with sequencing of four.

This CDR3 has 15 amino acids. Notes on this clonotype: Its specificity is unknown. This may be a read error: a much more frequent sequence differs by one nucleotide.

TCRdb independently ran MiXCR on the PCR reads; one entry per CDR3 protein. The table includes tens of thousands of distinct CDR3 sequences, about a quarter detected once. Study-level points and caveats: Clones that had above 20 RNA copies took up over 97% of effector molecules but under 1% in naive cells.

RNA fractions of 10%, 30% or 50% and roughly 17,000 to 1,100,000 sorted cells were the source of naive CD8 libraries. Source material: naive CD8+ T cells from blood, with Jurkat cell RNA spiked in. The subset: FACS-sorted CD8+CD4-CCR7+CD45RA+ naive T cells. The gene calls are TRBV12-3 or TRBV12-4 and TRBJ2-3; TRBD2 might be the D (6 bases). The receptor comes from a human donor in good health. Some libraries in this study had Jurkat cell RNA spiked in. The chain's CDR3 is CASSLLRGSTDAQYF. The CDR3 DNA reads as TGTGCCAGCAGTTTACTGCGGGGCAGCACAGATGCGCAGTATTTT.